This is a list of T cell receptor beta chains from one sample in a study of blood T cell repertoires in COVID-19. Sequencing was performed with immunoSEQ multiplex PCR; in TCRdb, only in-frame clones are kept and a portion is missing. The sample carries 28,000 or so clones, 75% to 90% recorded once. Specimen: peripheral blood. The receptors were sampled from an elderly woman with COVID-19, enrolled during active disease. The CDR3 runs from the conserved cysteine through the conserved F or W. Fields, in order: clone size, J gene, CDR3 length, V gene, D gene, CDR3 DNA, CDR3 protein. A D gene is named only where the DNA matches it firmly. The size of a clone is reported for some rows only, either as once, few or many, or as a class for expanded clones.

>once|TRBJ2-2|13|TRBV5-5|-
TGTGCCAGCAGCTTGGAATACTTCGGGGAGCTGTTTTTT
CASSLEYFGELFF
>few|TRBJ2-5|14|TRBV18|-
TGTGCCAGCTCACCACAAGCGGTCCAAGAGACCCAGTACTTC
CASSPQAVQETQYF
>-|TRBJ1-1|16|TRBV19|TRBD1
TGTGCCAGTAGTCCCAGACAGGGCATCCTAGCTACTGAAGCTTTCTTT
CASSPRQGILATEAFF
>-|TRBJ2-2|14|TRBV6-5|-
TGTGCCAGCGGAGGGGGCAAGTACACCGGGGAGCTGTTTTTT
CASGGGKYTGELFF
>-|TRBJ1-4|14|TRBV2|-
TGTGCCAGCAGGGGTCGGGGGGTAAATGAAAAACTGTTTTTT
CASRGRGVNEKLFF
>once|TRBJ2-5|14|TRBV6-4|-
TGTGCCAGCAGGGCCCTGGGCCAGGGGGAGACCCAGTACTTC
CASRALGQGETQYF
>-|TRBJ1-6|14|TRBV5-6|-
TGTGCCAGCACCTGGGGGGGGTACAATTCACCCCTCCACTTT
CASTWGGYNSPLHF
>-|TRBJ1-6|15|TRBV3-1/TRBV3-2|-
TGTGCCAGCAGCCAAGGGGTGTTACTACATTCACCCCTCCACTTT
CASSQGVLLHSPLHF
>-|TRBJ2-7|14|TRBV6-5|TRBD1
TGTGTCACAGCGACCCGGGACAGGGCCTACGAGCAGTACTTC
CVTATRDRAYEQYF
>-|TRBJ1-2|13|TRBV5-5|-
TGTGCCAGCAGCTTGTACGGGAACTATGGCTACACCTTC
CASSLYGNYGYTF
>-|TRBJ2-1|14|TRBV4-2|-
TGTGCCAGCAGCCAAGCCAGGACCTACAATGAGCAGTTCTTC
CASSQARTYNEQFF
>-|TRBJ1-2|13|TRBV9|-
TGTGCCAGCAGCGTACAGGAAAACTATGGCTACACCTTC
CASSVQENYGYTF
>-|TRBJ2-1|14|TRBV4-2|-
TGTGCCAGCAGCCAAGGTACGGAGCTAGCTGAGCAGTTCTTC
CASSQGTELAEQFF
>-|TRBJ1-5|15|TRBV5-4|-
TGTGCCAGCAGCTTGACCGGGGGGGGAGATCAGCCCCAGCATTTT
CASSLTGGGDQPQHF
>-|TRBJ2-2|14|TRBV5-1|-
TGCGCCAGCAGCCGAGACAGTCCCGCCGGGGAGCTGTTTTTT
CASSRDSPAGELFF
>-|TRBJ1-2|16|TRBV5-1|-
TGCGCCAGCAGCTTGGGCAGGGGAAACACTAACTATGGCTACACCTTC
CASSLGRGNTNYGYTF
>-|TRBJ2-2|15|TRBV11-3|-
TGTGCCAGCAGCTTAGGGCAGGGAAGCACCGGGGAGCTGTTTTTT
CASSLGQGSTGELFF
>-|TRBJ2-7|14|TRBV6-5|TRBD1
TGTGCCAGCAGTTACCGCGACAGGGGTCACGAGCAGTACTTC
CASSYRDRGHEQYF
>once|TRBJ1-5|16|TRBV6-2/TRBV6-3|TRBD1
TGTGCCAGCAGTAAACACAGGGGTGAGGCCAATCAGCCCCAGCATTTT
CASSKHRGEANQPQHF
>-|TRBJ2-7|15|TRBV5-1|TRBD1
TGCGCCAGCAGCCCGATACCGGGACAGGGCTACGAGCAGTACTTC
CASSPIPGQGYEQYF
>-|TRBJ2-7|14|TRBV19|-
TGTGCCAGTAGTATGGGGGGACCGGCCTACGAGCAGTACTTC
CASSMGGPAYEQYF
>-|TRBJ2-5|15|TRBV6-5|-
TGTGCCAGCAGTTACTCGATGAACGGTGAAGAGACCCAGTACTTC
CASSYSMNGEETQYF
>-|TRBJ1-2|15|TRBV3-1/TRBV3-2|TRBD1
TGTGCCAGCAGCCGGGGACAGGGGAGTTCCTATGGCTACACCTTC
CASSRGQGSSYGYTF
>few|TRBJ2-7|13|TRBV2|-
TGTGCCAGCAGTCCCCAGGGTTCCTACGAGCAGTACTTC
CASSPQGSYEQYF
>-|TRBJ1-5|16|TRBV19|TRBD1
TGTGCCAGTAGTCCCCCCGGGACAGGACGCAATCAGCCCCAGCATTTT
CASSPPGTGRNQPQHF
>medium-sized|TRBJ1-1|14|TRBV6-5|TRBD1
TGTGCCAGCAGTTACAGGACAGGGTACACTGAAGCTTTCTTT
CASSYRTGYTEAFF
>once|TRBJ1-4|14|TRBV6-5|-
TGTGCCAGCGGACCGGACAGCCGTGGGGAAAAACTGTTTTTT
CASGPDSRGEKLFF
>-|TRBJ1-1|16|TRBV14|TRBD1
TGTGCCAGCAGCCAAGATCGGGGGACAGCGAACACTGAAGCTTTCTTT
CASSQDRGTANTEAFF
>-|TRBJ2-2|13|TRBV6-1|TRBD2
TGTGCCTCCTCGGGGGGGTTGGTAAGGGAGCTGTTTTTT
CASSGGLVRELFF
>-|TRBJ1-2|15|TRBV18|TRBD1
TGTGCCAGCTCACGGCAGGGGGCAAAAAACTATGGCTACACCTTC
CASSRQGAKNYGYTF
>-|TRBJ1-1|15|TRBV5-1|TRBD1
TGCGCCAGCAGCTTGGATATCCCAGGGGGGCCGGAAGCTTTCTTT
CASSLDIPGGPEAFF
>-|TRBJ1-6|12|TRBV3-1/TRBV3-2|-
TGTGCCAGCAGCTTCTCTGATTCACCCCTCCACTTT
CASSFSDSPLHF
>-|TRBJ1-6|17|TRBV27|TRBD1
TGTGCCAGCAGATCAGGGACAGGGGGTTCCTATAATTCACCCCTCCACTTT
CASRSGTGGSYNSPLHF
>once|TRBJ2-1|16|TRBV5-1|TRBD2
TGCGCCAGCAGCTTAGGGACTAGCGGGGGCTACAATGAGCAGTTCTTC
CASSLGTSGGYNEQFF
>-|TRBJ2-1|18|TRBV7-2|TRBD2
TGTGCCAGCAGCTTAGAAGCGGTAACTAGCGGGGGGTGGAATGAGCAGTTCTTC
CASSLEAVTSGGWNEQFF
>-|TRBJ1-1|13|TRBV9|TRBD1
TGTGCCAGCAGCGCCCGGGACAGCACTGAAGCTTTCTTT
CASSARDSTEAFF
>once|TRBJ2-2|15|TRBV6-5|TRBD1
TGTGCCAGCAGTTACAACCACAGGGGTGCCGGGGAGCTGTTTTTT
CASSYNHRGAGELFF
>-|TRBJ1-3|15|TRBV7-9|TRBD1
TGTGCCAGCAGCTTAGCAGGGACAGGGTTTCACACCATATATTTT
CASSLAGTGFHTIYF
>-|TRBJ2-1|11|TRBV25-1|-
TGTGCCAGCAGCCTGTACAATGAGCAGTTCTTC
CASSLYNEQFF
>-|TRBJ2-1|12|TRBV9|-
TGTGCCAGCAGCGGGTCGAATAGATGGCAGTTCTTC
CASSGSNRWQFF
>once|TRBJ1-3|15|TRBV10-3|TRBD1
TGTGCCATCAAGGGGACAGGGGCTGATGGAAACACCATATATTTT
CAIKGTGADGNTIYF
>-|TRBJ2-3|14|TRBV13|-
TGTGCCAGCAGCACCTACTTGGGGCTGGATACGCAGTATTTT
CASSTYLGLDTQYF
>-|TRBJ2-2|16|TRBV5-1|-
TGCGCCAGCAGCTTGGAGGGGGTAGGGACCACCGGGGAGCTGTTTTTT
CASSLEGVGTTGELFF
>-|TRBJ1-6|19|TRBV5-6|TRBD1
TGTGCCAGCAGCCTAGACCTCGGGACAGGGCGATCCTATAATTCACCCCTCCACTTT
CASSLDLGTGRSYNSPLHF
>-|TRBJ2-2|15|TRBV5-6|-
TGTGCCAGCAGCTTAACCTTAGTGAACACCGGGGAGCTGTTTTTT
CASSLTLVNTGELFF